The 18 T cell receptor beta chains listed next were all sequenced from one sample in a study of Graves' ophthalmopathy and Graves' hyperthyroidism (dated by TCRdb to 2016 to 2019). TCRdb records Illumina HiSeq 2000 as the sequencer. For repertoire sequencing, TCR beta CDR3 regions were amplified from RNA transcripts. A first-round RT-PCR used HTBI primers with the Qiagen OneStep RT-PCR kit, followed by a second-round multiplex PCR, size selection and purification. TCRdb reran the public reads through fastp at Q25 and MiXCR, keeping productive beta chains. Each CDR3 protein gets just one entry, which takes the most common genes and DNA from the rows behind it. The sample table lists 680,000 or so distinct CDR3 sequences, 22% of them with a count of one. The biggest ten clones account for 7.1% of the sample. The sequenced material came from peripheral blood. These receptors all come from a woman younger than 35 with stable Graves' hyperthyroidism. Some clones in this sample may be carry-over from other donors' samples. Donor details come from another sample of the same person, matched by shared clones.

The sample holds many counts of this clonotype. This chain connects TRBV6-5 to TRBJ2-5; 8 bases fit TRBD1. Looked up from germline, CDR1 is MNHEY and CDR2 is SVGAGI. The V segment lost 6 bases and the J segment 3 bases; nucleotides outside the gene matches: 12. The CDR3 is 16 amino acids. DNA of the CDR3: TGTGCCAGCAGCCACACGACAGGGGAGATGGAAGAGACCCAGTACTTC. Its translation is CASSHTTGEMEETQYF.

This chain uses TRBV6-4 with TRBJ2-7, with 12 positions matching TRBD2. J lost 2 bases, V lost 5 bases, and 4 bases had no gene match. The CDR3 totals 15 residues. Germline CDR1 MRHNA, CDR2 SNTAGT. The CDR3 loop is CASSHRLAGAYEQYF. CDR3 bases: TGTGCCAGCAGTCACCGACTAGCGGGAGCCTACGAGCAGTACTTC.

This clonotype was seen ten or more times. This sequence joins TRBV7-9 and TRBJ1-5, with 7 bases aligning to TRBD1. CDR3 size: 14 residues. The ends lost 7 bases at V and 3 bases at J; junction bases unmatched: 6. Germline assignment: CDR1 SEHNR and CDR2 FQNEAQ (reference sequence). Here the CDR3 reads CASTQTGNNQPQHF. CDR3 bases: TGTGCCAGCACCCAGACAGGGAACAATCAGCCCCAGCATTTT.

This clonotype occurred many times. The chain combines TRBV7-9 with TRBJ1-1; possible D gene TRBD1, 5 bases. Germline V gene lookup returns CDR1 SEHNR and CDR2 FQNEAQ (reference sequence). CDR3 size: 14 residues. Trimming pared 4 bases from V and 0 bases from J, leaving 9 bases between. DNA for the CDR3: TGTGCCAGCAGCTCGGACACCCTGAACACTGAAGCTTTCTTT. Translation: CASSSDTLNTEAFF.

This clonotype showed up many times. The chain employs TRBV6-1 and TRBJ1-2, with D tentatively TRBD1 (5 bases). Germline CDR1 MNHNS, CDR2 SASEGT. The CDR3 sequence is 13 residues long. V was cut by 7 bases and J by 6 bases, with 15 bases left in between. CDR3 nucleotides: TGTGCCAGCACCAACGGGCCAGGGAATGGCTACACCTTC. Translation: CASTNGPGNGYTF.

This clonotype was seen repeatedly, ten times or more. This chain joins TRBV6-5 and TRBJ2-5; TRBD2 is a possible D gene (6 bases). This CDR3 has 15 residues. Germline CDR1 and CDR2: MNHEY and SVGAGI. The V gene lost 0 bases and the J gene lost 5 bases, with 13 bases spanning the gap. The CDR3 DNA reads TGTGCCAGCAGTTACTCGGGGGGTCTCGGGGAGACCCAGTACTTC. Its translation is CASSYSGGLGETQYF.

As regards this clonotype: The final CDR3 position lacks the conserved phenylalanine or tryptophan, pointing to a likely read error. The chain is built from TRBV10-1 and TRBJ1-1, with D unresolved. The germline V and J ends were trimmed by 6 bases and 1 base, with 12 bases remaining between them. The CDR3 has 14 amino acids. The germline V gene has CDR1 WNHNN and CDR2 SYGVQD (reference sequence). CDR3 in amino acids: CASSADRWNTEAFL. The CDR3 DNA reads TGCGCCAGCAGCGCAGACCGGTGGAACACTGAAGCTTTCTTG.

Remarks on this clonotype: A read error may explain this, as a much larger clone is one base away. The chain joins TRBV14 to TRBJ1-2, with TRBD1 matching 7 bases. V gave up 2 bases and J gave up 0 bases; unmatched junction bases: 12. The CDR3 is 18 amino acids. Germline V gene data show CDR1 as SGHDN and CDR2 as FVKESK. CDR3 DNA sequence: TGTGCCAGCAGCCAATTCGACAGGGCCGCCGAAGCTAACTATGGCTACACCTTC. This translates into CASSQFDRAAEANYGYTF.

V gene TRBV18 combines with J gene TRBJ1-3; 7 bases line up with TRBD1. Trimming at V came to 4 bases and at J to 16 bases, leaving 16 bases not matched to a gene. Germline CDR1 KGHSH, CDR2 LQKENI. This CDR3 has 14 amino acids. CDR3 residues: CASSRPGTDPRGYF. CDR3 coding DNA: TGTGCCAGCTCACGCCCCGGGACAGACCCTCGAGGGTATTTT.

This clonotype was seen ten or more times. This CDR3 is CASSDDRVNQPQHF. The CDR3 DNA sequence: TGTGCCAGCAGTGATGACAGGGTCAATCAGCCCCAGCATTTT. The chain carries TRBV2 and TRBJ1-5; TRBD1 matches at 7 bases. The CDR3 has 14 amino acids. The germline V gene encodes CDR1 SNHLY and CDR2 FYNNEI. J was trimmed by 3 bases and V by 3 bases; bases with no gene match: 2.

In its sample, this clonotype was seen many times. The V and J genes are TRBV13 and TRBJ1-6; a weak D match, TRBD1 (6 bases). Germline assignment: CDR1 PRHDT and CDR2 FYEKMQ (reference sequence). The V and J ends lost 0 bases and 9 bases respectively, with 9 bases between them. This CDR3 comprises 14 residues. CDR3 sequence reads: CASSLGGTTSPLHF. The CDR3 DNA reads TGTGCCAGCAGCTTAGGCGGGACAACTTCACCCCTCCACTTT. The whole variable domain, remainder taken from reference TRBV13 and TRBJ1-6, is AAGVIQSPRHLIKEKRETATLKCYPIPRHDTVYWYQQGPGQDPQFLISFYEKMQSDKGSIPDRFSAQQFSDYHSELNMSSLELGDSALYFCASSLGGTTSPLHFGNGTRLTVT.

This clonotype was recorded at least ten times. The chain joins TRBV6-5 to TRBJ1-2; the match to TRBD1 covers 7 bases. J was trimmed by 6 bases and V by 2 bases; bases with no gene match: 9. The length of the CDR3 is 15 residues. Germline CDR1 and CDR2: MNHEY and SVGAGI. The CDR3, as DNA: TGTGCCAGCAGTTACCGGGACAGATCTTCCAATGGCTACACCTTC. It encodes CASSYRDRSSNGYTF.

Note on this clonotype: A much larger clone differs by one base, so this may be a read error. J is TRBJ1-2 and V is TRBV7-9, with TRBD1 matching over 8 bases. In germline, CDR1 is SEHNR, CDR2 FQNEAQ (reference sequence). The ends lost 1 base at V and 10 bases at J; junction bases unmatched: 5. The CDR3 contains 13 residues. Here the CDR3 reads CASSLGPGGDYTF. CDR3 DNA: TGTGCCAGCAGCTTAGGACCAGGGGGCGACTACACCTTC.

The V gene is TRBV19, the J gene TRBJ2-4; perhaps TRBD2 as D (7 bases). Germline V gene sequence: CDR1 LNHDA, CDR2 SQIVND (reference sequence). Trimming took 4 bases from V and 4 from J, leaving 20 bases between them. The CDR3 runs 17 residues. The chain's CDR3 is CASSTLRGAGAKNIQYF. Written as DNA, the CDR3 is TGTGCCAGTAGTACTCTCCGGGGCGCGGGGGCAAAAAACATTCAGTACTTC.

This clonotype was detected many times. This chain links TRBV7-3 with TRBJ1-1; TRBD1 aligns across 9 bases. There are 15 residues in the CDR3. Germline CDR1 reads SGHTA; CDR2 reads FQGTGA. Unmatched junction bases numbered 5, after V lost 5 bases and J lost 1 base. The chain's CDR3 is CASSKQGARNTEAFF. CDR3 coding DNA: TGTGCCAGCAGCAAACAGGGGGCGCGGAACACTGAAGCTTTCTTT.

The sample holds a few counts of this clonotype. CDR3 bases: TGTGCCAGCACTGGGGGCGATTCCTACGAGCAGTACTTC. It specifies CASTGGDSYEQYF. The chain carries TRBV28 and TRBJ2-7; D is perhaps TRBD1 (6 bases). This CDR3 spans 13 amino acids. Germline CDR1 MDHEN, CDR2 SYDVKM. V lost 7 bases to trimming and J lost 1 base, with 11 bases between them.

This clonotype was observed many times. The V and J genes are TRBV11-1 and TRBJ2-7; TRBD2 agrees at 8 bases. Per the germline V gene, CDR1 is SGHAT and CDR2 is FQDESV (reference sequence). The CDR3 consists of 17 residues. The ends lost 5 bases at V and 0 bases at J; junction bases unmatched: 12. The DNA for the CDR3 is TGTGCCAGCAGCATCGGGGGGGCGACAGGTCTCTCCTACGAGCAGTACTTC. Its translation: CASSIGGATGLSYEQYF.

This clonotype came up many times. This chain joins TRBV6-5 and TRBJ1-2; tentative D call: TRBD1 (5 bases). The germline gives CDR1 MNHEY, CDR2 SVGAGI. The CDR3 consists of 15 residues. V dropped 0 bases and J dropped 8 bases, with 16 bases sitting between them. This CDR3 reads CASSYSKWGGGGYTF. In nucleotides, the CDR3 is TGTGCCAGCAGTTACTCGAAATGGGGGGGGGGAGGCTACACCTTC.